Below are 9 T cell receptor beta chains sequenced from a single sample in a study of CD8 T cells in ankylosing spondylitis. The study, taken as a whole, reports: Among TCR beta sequences, a motif of under ten highly homologous variants appeared characteristic of ankylosing spondylitis blood.

For these TCRs, the target antigens are not known. TCRdb recomputed calls from the 5' RACE reads with MiXCR, one row per CDR3 protein. Of about 840,000 distinct CDR3 sequences in the sample, over 9.5% were seen once. Source material: blood, either unsorted or a sorted T cell fraction (not recorded which). The origin of the receptors is a male donor with ankylosing spondylitis.

The chain couples TRBV28 to TRBJ1-3, with D unresolved. V was cut by 8 bases and J by 0 bases, with 11 bases left in between. The germline CDR1 and CDR2 sequences are MDHEN and SYDVKM. This CDR3 contains 14 residues. The CDR3 sequence is CASFPHSSGNTIYF. CDR3 sequence (DNA): TGTGCCAGCTTTCCACACTCCTCTGGAAACACCATATATTTT.

This clonotype was counted only a few times. In DNA, the CDR3 is TGTGCCAGCAGCTTAAAGCCGGGACAGGGGTTTAATGAGCAGTTCTTC. Its translation: CASSLKPGQGFNEQFF. The chain employs TRBV11-2 and TRBJ2-1; 10 nucleotides line up with TRBD1. The J segment lost 7 bases and the V segment lost 2 bases, leaving 8 bases of the junction unmatched. CDR3 length: 16 residues. Germline V gives CDR1 SGHAT, CDR2 FQNNGV.

This clonotype was counted between two and nine times. The CDR3 spells CASSRFPRAPYEQYF. CDR3 sequence (DNA): TGTGCCAGCAGTCGCTTCCCCAGGGCGCCGTACGAGCAGTACTTC. The chain joins TRBV6-1 to TRBJ2-7; TRBD1 might be the D (5 bases). The V gene lost 5 bases and the J gene lost 4 bases, with 18 bases spanning the gap. The length of the CDR3 is 15 residues. Looked up from germline, CDR1 is MNHNS and CDR2 is SASEGT.

This clonotype was counted a single time. The V and J genes are TRBV18 and TRBJ1-1, with a tentative D call TRBD1 (5 bases). V lost 0 bases, J lost 11 bases, and 25 bases lay in between. The V gene's germline CDR1 is KGHSH and CDR2 LQKENI. The CDR3 is made up of 17 amino acids. In DNA form, the CDR3 reads TGTGCCAGCTCACCACCGACCGCCGCAGGGCTTTCAGTGGTGGCTTTCTTT. Amino acids: CASSPPTAAGLSVVAFF.

The rearrangement links TRBV5-1 to TRBJ2-5; 10 bases agree with TRBD1. The germline V gene encodes CDR1 SGHRS and CDR2 YFSETQ. This CDR3 has 15 amino acids. V lost 3 bases and J lost 3; bases outside the gene matches: 5. The CDR3 loop reads CASSSEGTGEETQYF. The CDR3 DNA is TGCGCCAGCAGCTCCGAGGGGACAGGGGAAGAGACCCAGTACTTC. The full variable domain, with the rest looked up from reference TRBV5-1 and TRBJ2-5, is KAGVTQTPRYLIKTRGQQVTLSCSPISGHRSVSWYQQTPGQGLQFLFEYFSETQRNKGNFPGRFSGRQFSNSRSEMNVSTLELGDSALYLCASSSEGTGEETQYFGPGTRLLVL.

The chain has TRBV30 and TRBJ1-1; D might be TRBD1 (5 bases). The V gene's germline CDR1 is GTSNPN and CDR2 SVGIG (reference sequence). The CDR3 covers 13 residues. Trimming shortened V by 4 bases and J by 6 bases, and 15 bases separated the two germline ends. The CDR3 nucleotides read TGTGCCTGGACCCGGTCTGGGGCCGCTGAAGCTTTCTTT. It yields the protein CAWTRSGAAEAFF.

This clonotype was recorded at least ten times. CDR3: CASSSFMYEQFF. CDR3 coding DNA: TGTGCCAGCAGCTCGTTTATGTATGAGCAGTTCTTC. This chain joins TRBV5-6 and TRBJ2-1; D ambiguous. The CDR3 sequence is 12 residues long. V lost 3 bases and J 8 bases, leaving 9 bases between the germline ends. Per germline, CDR1 SGHDT and CDR2 YYEEEE. The entire variable domain, with the rest obtained from reference TRBV5-6 and TRBJ2-1, is as follows: DAGVTQSPTHLIKTRGQQVTLRCSPKSGHDTVSWYQQALGQGPQFIFQYYEEEERQRGNFPDRFSGHQFPNYSSELNVNALLLGDSALYLCASSSFMYEQFFGPGTRLTVL.

This clonotype has at least ten counts. This chain joins TRBV7-6 and TRBJ1-5, with a tentative D call TRBD1 (5 bases). Germline V lookup: CDR1 SGHVS, CDR2 FNYEAQ. CDR3 length: 17 residues. The V end lost 3 bases, the J end lost 5 bases, and 20 bases lay between the germline ends. The CDR3 coding sequence is TGTGCCAGCAGCTTGGTACGAGAGGGGTATGAAGATCAGCCCCAGCATTTT. Translating gives CASSLVREGYEDQPQHF. The full variable domain, completed using reference TRBV7-6 and TRBJ1-5, is GAGVSQSPRYKVTKRGQDVALRCDPISGHVSLYWYRQALGQGPEFLTYFNYEAQQDKSGLPNDRFSAERPEGSISTLTIQRTEQRDSAMYRCASSLVREGYEDQPQHFGDGTRLSIL.

As concerns this clonotype: A read error may produce the germline difference seen at one junction end. V gene TRBV7-7 combines with J gene TRBJ2-3, with a tentative D call TRBD2 (5 bases). Germline V CDR1 and CDR2: SSHAT, FNYEAQ (reference sequence). This CDR3 has 15 amino acids. CDR3 protein: CASSLGSHGADTQYF. Here the CDR3 DNA reads TGTGCTAGCAGCTTAGGCAGTCACGGGGCAGATACGCAGTATTTT. Looking up the rest from reference TRBV7-7 and TRBJ2-3 gives the full variable domain: GAGVSQSPRYKVTKRGQDVTLRCDPISSHATLYWYQQALGQGPEFLTYFNYEAQPDKSGLPSDRFSAERPEGSISTLTIQRTEQRDSAMYRCASSLGSHGADTQYFGPGTRLTVL.